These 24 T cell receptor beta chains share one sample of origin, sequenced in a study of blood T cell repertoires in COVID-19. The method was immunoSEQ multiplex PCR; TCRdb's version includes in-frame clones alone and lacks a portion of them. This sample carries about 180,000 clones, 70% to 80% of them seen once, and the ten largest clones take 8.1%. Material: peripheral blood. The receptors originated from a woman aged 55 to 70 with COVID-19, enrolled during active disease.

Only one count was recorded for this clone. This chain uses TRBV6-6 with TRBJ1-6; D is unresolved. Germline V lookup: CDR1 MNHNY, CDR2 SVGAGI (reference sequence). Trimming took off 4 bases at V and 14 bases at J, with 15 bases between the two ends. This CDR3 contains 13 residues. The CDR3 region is CASSSLRESALHF. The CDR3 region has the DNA TGTGCCAGCAGTTCCCTCCGGGAGTCAGCCCTCCACTTT.

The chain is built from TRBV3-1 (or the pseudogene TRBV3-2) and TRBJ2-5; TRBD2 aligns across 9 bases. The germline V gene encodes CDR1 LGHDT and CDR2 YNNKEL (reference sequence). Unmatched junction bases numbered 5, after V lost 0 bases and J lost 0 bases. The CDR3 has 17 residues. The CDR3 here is CASSQDLSGGHQETQYF. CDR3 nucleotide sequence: TGTGCCAGCAGCCAAGATCTCAGCGGGGGGCACCAAGAGACCCAGTACTTC.

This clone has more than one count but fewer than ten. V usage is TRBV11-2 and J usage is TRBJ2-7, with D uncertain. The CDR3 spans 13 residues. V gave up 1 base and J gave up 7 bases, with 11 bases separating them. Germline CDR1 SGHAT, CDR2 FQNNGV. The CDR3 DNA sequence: TGTGCCAGCAGCTTAGGCCTCATTCGGGAGCAGTACTTC. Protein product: CASSLGLIREQYF. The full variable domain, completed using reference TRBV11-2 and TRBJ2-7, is EAGVAQSPRYKIIEKRQSVAFWCNPISGHATLYWYQQILGQGPKLLIQFQNNGVVDDSQLPKDRFSAERLKGVDSTLKIQPAKLEDSAVYLCASSLGLIREQYFGPGTRLTVT.

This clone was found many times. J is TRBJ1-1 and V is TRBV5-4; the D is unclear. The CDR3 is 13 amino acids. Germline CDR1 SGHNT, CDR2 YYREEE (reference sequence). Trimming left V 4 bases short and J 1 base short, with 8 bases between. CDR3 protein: CASSLRQNTEAFF. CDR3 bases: TGTGCCAGCAGCCTGAGGCAGAACACTGAAGCTTTCTTT. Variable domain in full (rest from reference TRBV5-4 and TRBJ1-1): ETGVTQSPTHLIKTRGQQVTLRCSSQSGHNTVSWYQQALGQGPQFIFQYYREEENGRGNFPPRFSGLQFPNYSSELNVNALELDDSALYLCASSLRQNTEAFFGQGTRLTVV.

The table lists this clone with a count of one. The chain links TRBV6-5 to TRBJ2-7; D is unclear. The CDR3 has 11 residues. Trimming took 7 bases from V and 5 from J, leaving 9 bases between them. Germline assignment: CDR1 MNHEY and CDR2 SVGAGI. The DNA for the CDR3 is TGTGCCAGCATCGAGAACCACGAGCAGTACGTC. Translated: CASIENHEQYV.

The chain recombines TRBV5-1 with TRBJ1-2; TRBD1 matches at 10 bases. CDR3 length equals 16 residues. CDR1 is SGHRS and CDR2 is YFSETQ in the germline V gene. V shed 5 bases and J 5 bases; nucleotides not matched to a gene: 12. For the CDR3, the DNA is TGCGCCAGCAGTACCGGGACAGGGGACAAAACTTATGGCTACACCTTC. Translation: CASSTGTGDKTYGYTF.

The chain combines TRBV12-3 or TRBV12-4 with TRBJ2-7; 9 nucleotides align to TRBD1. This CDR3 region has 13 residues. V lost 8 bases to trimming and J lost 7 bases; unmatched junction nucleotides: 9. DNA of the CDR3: TGTGCCAGCGCCCCCGGGACAGGGCTTGAGCAGTACTTC. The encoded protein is CASAPGTGLEQYF.

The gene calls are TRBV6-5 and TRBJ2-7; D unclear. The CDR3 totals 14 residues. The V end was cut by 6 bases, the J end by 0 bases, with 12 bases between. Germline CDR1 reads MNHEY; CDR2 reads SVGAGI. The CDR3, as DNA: TGTGCCAGCAGGGTCAGCGCTTCCTCCTACGAGCAGTACTTC. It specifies CASRVSASSYEQYF.

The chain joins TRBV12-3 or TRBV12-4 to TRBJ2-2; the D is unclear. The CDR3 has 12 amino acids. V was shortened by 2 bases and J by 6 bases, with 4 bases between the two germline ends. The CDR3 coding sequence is TGTGCCAGCAGTTTATTCTCCGGGGAGCTGTTTTTT. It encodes CASSLFSGELFF.

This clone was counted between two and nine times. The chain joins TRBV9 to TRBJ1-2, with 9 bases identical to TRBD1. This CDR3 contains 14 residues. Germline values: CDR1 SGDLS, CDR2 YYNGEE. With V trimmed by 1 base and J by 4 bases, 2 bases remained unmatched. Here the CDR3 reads CASSVWDRAYGYTF. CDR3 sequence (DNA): TGTGCCAGCAGCGTATGGGACAGGGCCTATGGCTACACCTTC. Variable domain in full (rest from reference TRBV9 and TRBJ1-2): DSGVTQTPKHLITATGQRVTLRCSPRSGDLSVYWYQQSLDQGLQFLIQYYNGEERAKGNILERFSAQQFPDLHSELNLSSLELGDSALYFCASSVWDRAYGYTFGSGTRLTVV.

The CDR3 DNA sequence: TGTGCCAGCAGCAAAGGACCATTTCGGAGCGGGAGGCCCGAGCAGTACTTC. Protein: CASSKGPFRSGRPEQYF. The chain links TRBV21-1 to TRBJ2-7; TRBD2, as called in the table, went unchecked against the DNA. TRBV21-1 is a known pseudogene. The CDR3 is made up of 17 amino acids.

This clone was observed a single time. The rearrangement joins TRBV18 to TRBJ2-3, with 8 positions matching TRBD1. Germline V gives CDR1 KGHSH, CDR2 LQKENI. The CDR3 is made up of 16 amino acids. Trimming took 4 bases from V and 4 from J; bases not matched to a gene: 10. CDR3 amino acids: CASSRDAQGAADTQYF. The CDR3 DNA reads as TGTGCCAGCTCACGAGACGCTCAGGGGGCCGCAGATACGCAGTATTTT.

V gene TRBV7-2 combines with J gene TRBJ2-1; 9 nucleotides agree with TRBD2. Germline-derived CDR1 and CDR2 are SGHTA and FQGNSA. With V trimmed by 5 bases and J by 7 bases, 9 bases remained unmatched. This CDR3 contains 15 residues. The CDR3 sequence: CASSPGLANYNEQFF. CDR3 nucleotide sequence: TGTGCCAGCAGCCCCGGACTAGCGAACTATAATGAGCAGTTCTTC.

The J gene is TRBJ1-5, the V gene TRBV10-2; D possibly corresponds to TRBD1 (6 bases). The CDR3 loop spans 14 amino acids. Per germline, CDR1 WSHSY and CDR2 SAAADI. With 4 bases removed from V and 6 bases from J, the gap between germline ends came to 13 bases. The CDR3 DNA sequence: TGCGCCAGCAGTGCCGCACAGGGAGCTCAGCCCCAGCATTTT. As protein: CASSAAQGAQPQHF.

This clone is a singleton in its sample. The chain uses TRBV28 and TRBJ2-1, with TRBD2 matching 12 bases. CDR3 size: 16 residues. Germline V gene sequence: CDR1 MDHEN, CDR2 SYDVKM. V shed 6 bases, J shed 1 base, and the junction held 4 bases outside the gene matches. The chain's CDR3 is CASSATSGRSYNEQFF. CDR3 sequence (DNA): TGTGCCAGCAGCGCCACTAGCGGGAGGTCCTACAATGAGCAGTTCTTC.

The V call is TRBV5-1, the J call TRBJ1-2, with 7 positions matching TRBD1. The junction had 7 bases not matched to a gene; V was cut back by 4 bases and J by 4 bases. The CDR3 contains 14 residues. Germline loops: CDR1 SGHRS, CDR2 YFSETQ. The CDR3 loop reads CASSLGTVSYGYTF. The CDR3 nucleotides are TGCGCCAGCAGCCTCGGGACAGTAAGCTATGGCTACACCTTC. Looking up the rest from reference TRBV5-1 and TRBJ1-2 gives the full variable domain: KAGVTQTPRYLIKTRGQQVTLSCSPISGHRSVSWYQQTPGQGLQFLFEYFSETQRNKGNFPGRFSGRQFSNSRSEMNVSTLELGDSALYLCASSLGTVSYGYTFGSGTRLTVV.

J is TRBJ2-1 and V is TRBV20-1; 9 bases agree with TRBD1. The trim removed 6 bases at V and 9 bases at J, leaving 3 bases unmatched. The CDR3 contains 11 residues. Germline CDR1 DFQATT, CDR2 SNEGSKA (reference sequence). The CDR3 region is CSASTGGEQFF. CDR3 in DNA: TGCAGTGCCTCGACAGGGGGTGAGCAGTTCTTC.

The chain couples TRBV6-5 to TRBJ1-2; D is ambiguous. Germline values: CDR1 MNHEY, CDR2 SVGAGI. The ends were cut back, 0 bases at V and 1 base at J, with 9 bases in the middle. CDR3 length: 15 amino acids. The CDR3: CASSYSGGFNYGYTF. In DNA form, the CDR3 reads TGTGCCAGCAGTTACTCAGGCGGATTTAACTATGGCTACACCTTC.

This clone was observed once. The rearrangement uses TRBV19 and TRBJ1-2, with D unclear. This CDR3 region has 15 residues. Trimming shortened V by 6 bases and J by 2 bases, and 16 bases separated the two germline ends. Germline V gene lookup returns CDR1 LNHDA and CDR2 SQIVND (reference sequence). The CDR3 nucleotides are TGTGCCAGTAGGATCCCGACAAGGCCCAACTATGGCTACACCTTC. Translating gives CASRIPTRPNYGYTF.

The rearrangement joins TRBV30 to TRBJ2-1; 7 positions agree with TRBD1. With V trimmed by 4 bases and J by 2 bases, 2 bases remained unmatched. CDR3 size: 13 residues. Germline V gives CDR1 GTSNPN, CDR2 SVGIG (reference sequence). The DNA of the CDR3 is TGTGCCTGGACCCAGGGGGCCTACAATGAGCAGTTCTTC. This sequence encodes CAWTQGAYNEQFF.

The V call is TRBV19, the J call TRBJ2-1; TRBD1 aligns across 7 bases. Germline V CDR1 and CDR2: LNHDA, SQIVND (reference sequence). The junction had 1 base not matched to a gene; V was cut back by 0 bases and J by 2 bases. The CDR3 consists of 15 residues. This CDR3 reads CASSIDGTAYNEQFF. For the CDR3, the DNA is TGTGCCAGTAGTATAGATGGGACAGCCTACAATGAGCAGTTCTTC.

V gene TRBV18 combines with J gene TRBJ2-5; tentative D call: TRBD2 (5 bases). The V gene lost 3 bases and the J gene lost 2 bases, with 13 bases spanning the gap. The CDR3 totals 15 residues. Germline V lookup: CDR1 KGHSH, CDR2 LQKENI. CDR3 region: CASSPKAGPQETQYF. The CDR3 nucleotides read TGTGCCAGCTCACCGAAGGCGGGCCCTCAAGAGACCCAGTACTTC. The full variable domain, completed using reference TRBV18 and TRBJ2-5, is NAGVMQNPRHLVRRRGQEARLRCSPMKGHSHVYWYRQLPEEGLKFMVYLQKENIIDESGMPKERFSAEFPKEGPSILRIQQVVRGDSAAYFCASSPKAGPQETQYFGPGTRLLVL.

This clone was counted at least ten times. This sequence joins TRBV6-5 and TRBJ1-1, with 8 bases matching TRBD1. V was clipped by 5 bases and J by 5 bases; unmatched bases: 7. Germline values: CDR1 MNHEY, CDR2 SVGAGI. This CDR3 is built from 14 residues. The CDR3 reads CASSLRTGWTEAFF. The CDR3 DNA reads TGTGCCAGCAGTCTCAGGACAGGGTGGACTGAAGCTTTCTTT.

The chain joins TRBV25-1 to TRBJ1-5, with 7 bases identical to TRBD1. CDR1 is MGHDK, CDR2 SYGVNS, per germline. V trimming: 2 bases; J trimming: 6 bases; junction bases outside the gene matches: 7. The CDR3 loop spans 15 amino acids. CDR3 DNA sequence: TGTGCCAGCAGTGAAACCACAGGGGCTCGTCAGCCCCAGCATTTT. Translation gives CASSETTGARQPQHF.